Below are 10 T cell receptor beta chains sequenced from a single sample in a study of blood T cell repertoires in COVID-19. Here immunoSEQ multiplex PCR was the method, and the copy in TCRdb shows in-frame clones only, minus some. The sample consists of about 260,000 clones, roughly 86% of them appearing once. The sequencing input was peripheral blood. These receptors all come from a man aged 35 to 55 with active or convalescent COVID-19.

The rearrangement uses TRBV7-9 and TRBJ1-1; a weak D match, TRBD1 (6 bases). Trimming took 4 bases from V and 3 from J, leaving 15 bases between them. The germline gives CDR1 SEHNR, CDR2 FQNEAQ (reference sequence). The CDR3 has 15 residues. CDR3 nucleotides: TGTGCCAGCAGCTCCGTGGGGGGGCGTCACACTGAAGCTTTCTTT. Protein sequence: CASSSVGGRHTEAFF.

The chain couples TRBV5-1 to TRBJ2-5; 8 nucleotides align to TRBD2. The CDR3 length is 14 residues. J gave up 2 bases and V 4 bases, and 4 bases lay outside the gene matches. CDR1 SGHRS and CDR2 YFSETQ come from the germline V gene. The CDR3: CASSPGGGQETQYF. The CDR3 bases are TGCGCCAGCAGCCCCGGGGGGGGTCAAGAGACCCAGTACTTC.

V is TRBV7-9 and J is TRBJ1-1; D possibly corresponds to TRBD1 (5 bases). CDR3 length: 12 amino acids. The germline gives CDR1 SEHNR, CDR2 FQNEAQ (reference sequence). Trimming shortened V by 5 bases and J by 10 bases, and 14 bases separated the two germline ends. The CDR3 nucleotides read TGTGCCAGCAGCACCTACGGGGGTCGAGCTTTCTTT. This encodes CASSTYGGRAFF.

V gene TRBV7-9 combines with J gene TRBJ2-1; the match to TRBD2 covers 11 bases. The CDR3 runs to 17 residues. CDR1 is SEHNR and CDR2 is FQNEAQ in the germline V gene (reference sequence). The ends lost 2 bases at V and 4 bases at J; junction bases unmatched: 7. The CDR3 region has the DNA TGTGCCAGCAGCTTACCGACTAGCGGGACCAGATACAATGAGCAGTTCTTC. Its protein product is CASSLPTSGTRYNEQFF.

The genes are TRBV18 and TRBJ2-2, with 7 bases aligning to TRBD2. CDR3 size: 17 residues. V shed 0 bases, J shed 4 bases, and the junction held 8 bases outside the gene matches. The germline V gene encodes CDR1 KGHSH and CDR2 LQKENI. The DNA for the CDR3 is TGTGCCAGCTCACCACCAGTGGCGGGAGTTCGCACCGGGGAGCTGTTTTTT. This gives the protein CASSPPVAGVRTGELFF.

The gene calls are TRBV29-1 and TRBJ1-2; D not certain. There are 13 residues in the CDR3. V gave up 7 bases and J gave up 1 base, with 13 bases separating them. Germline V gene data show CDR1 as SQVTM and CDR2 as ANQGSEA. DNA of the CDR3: TGCAGCGCCTTAGTCGGGGATAACTATGGCTACACCTTC. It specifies CSALVGDNYGYTF.

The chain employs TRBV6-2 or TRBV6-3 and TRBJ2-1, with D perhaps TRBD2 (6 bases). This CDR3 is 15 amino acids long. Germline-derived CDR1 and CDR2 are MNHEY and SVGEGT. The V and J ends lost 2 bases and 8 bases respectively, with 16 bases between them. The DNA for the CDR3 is TGTGCCAGCAGTTACCTGACTAGGTTCCCCTATGAGCAGTTCTTC. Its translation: CASSYLTRFPYEQFF.

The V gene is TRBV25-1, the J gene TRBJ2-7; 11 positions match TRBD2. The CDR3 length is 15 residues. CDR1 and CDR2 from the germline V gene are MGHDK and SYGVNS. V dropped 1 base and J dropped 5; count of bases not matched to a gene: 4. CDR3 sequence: CASSESTSGSDEQYF. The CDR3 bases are TGTGCCAGCAGTGAATCTACTAGCGGGAGCGACGAGCAGTACTTC.

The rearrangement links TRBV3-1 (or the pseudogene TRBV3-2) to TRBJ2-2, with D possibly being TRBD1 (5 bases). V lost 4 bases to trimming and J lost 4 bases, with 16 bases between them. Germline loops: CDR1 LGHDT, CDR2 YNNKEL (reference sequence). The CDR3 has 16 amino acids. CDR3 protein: CASSPDSPLGTGELFF. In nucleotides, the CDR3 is TGTGCCAGCAGCCCTGACAGTCCCCTTGGCACCGGGGAGCTGTTTTTT.

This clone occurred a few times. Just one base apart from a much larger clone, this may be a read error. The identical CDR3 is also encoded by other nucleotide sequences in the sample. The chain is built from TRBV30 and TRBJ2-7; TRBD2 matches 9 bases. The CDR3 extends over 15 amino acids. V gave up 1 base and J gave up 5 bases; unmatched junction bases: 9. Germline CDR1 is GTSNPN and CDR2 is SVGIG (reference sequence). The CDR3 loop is CAWSGAGGRVDEQYF. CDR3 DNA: TGTGCCTGGAGTGGTGCGGGGGGGCGGGTCGACGAGCAGTACTTC.